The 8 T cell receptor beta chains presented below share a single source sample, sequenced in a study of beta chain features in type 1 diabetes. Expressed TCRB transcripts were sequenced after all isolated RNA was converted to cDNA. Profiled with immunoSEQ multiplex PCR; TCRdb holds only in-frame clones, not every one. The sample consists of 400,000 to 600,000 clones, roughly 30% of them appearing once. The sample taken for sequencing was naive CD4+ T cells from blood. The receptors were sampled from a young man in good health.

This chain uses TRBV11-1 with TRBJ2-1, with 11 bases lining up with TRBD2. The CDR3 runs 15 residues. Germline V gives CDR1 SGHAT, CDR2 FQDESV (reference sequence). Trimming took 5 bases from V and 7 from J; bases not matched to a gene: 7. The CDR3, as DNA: TGTGCCAGCAGCATACTAGCGGGAGTTTCAAATGAGCAGTTCTTC. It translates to CASSILAGVSNEQFF.

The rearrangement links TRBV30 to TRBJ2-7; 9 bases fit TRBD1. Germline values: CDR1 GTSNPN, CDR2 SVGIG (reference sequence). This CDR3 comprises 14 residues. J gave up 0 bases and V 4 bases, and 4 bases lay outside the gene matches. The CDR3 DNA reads TGTGCCTGGAACCGACAGGGGGTCTCCTACGAGCAGTACTTC. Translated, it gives CAWNRQGVSYEQYF.

CDR3 sequence (DNA): TGTGCCAGCAGCTACGGACAGGGCCCTAGCACAGATACGCAGTATTTT. Translating it yields CASSYGQGPSTDTQYF. The rearrangement joins TRBV5-4 to TRBJ2-3, with 8 bases aligning to TRBD1. Germline V gene sequence: CDR1 SGHNT, CDR2 YYREEE (reference sequence). This CDR3 is 16 amino acids long. Losses at the gene ends were 3 bases for V and 0 bases for J; bases not matched to a gene: 6. The whole variable domain, filled in from reference TRBV5-4 and TRBJ2-3, reads ETGVTQSPTHLIKTRGQQVTLRCSSQSGHNTVSWYQQALGQGPQFIFQYYREEENGRGNFPPRFSGLQFPNYSSELNVNALELDDSALYLCASSYGQGPSTDTQYFGPGTRLTVL.

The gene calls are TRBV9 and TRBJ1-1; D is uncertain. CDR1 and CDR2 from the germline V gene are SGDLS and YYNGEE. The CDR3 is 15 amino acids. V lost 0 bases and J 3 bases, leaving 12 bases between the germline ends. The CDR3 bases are TGTGCCAGCAGCGTAGATCCGGGTGTGTACACTGAAGCTTTCTTT. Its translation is CASSVDPGVYTEAFF. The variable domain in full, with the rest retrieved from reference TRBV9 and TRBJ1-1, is DSGVTQTPKHLITATGQRVTLRCSPRSGDLSVYWYQQSLDQGLQFLIQYYNGEERAKGNILERFSAQQFPDLHSELNLSSLELGDSALYFCASSVDPGVYTEAFFGQGTRLTVV.

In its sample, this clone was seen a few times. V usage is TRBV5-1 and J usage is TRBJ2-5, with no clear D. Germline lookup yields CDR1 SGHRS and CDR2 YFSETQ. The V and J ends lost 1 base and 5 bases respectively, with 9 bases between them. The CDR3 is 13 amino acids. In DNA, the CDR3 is TGCGCCAGCAGCTTGATGGTGGGGGAGACCCAGTACTTC. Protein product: CASSLMVGETQYF.

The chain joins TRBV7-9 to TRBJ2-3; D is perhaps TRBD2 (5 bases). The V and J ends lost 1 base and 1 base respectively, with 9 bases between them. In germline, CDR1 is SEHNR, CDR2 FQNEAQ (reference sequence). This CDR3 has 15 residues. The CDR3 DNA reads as TGTGCCAGCAGCTTAGGGACTCCTGGCACAGATACGCAGTATTTT. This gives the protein CASSLGTPGTDTQYF.

For the CDR3, the DNA is TGCAGCGTTGGGGGGGCCGCCAAAAACATTCAGTACTTC. Translation: CSVGGAAKNIQYF. The chain combines TRBV29-1 with TRBJ2-4, with D possibly called TRBD1 or TRBD2 (6 bases each). Trimming shortened V by 4 bases and J by 1 base, and 8 bases separated the two germline ends. The CDR3 has 13 residues. Germline V gene data show CDR1 as SQVTM and CDR2 as ANQGSEA.

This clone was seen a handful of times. As DNA, the CDR3 is TGTGCCAGCCCACTTCGGGACCACTCTACGGTTAGCTCCTACGAGCAGTACTTC. This sequence encodes CASPLRDHSTVSSYEQYF. This chain uses TRBV21-1 with TRBJ2-7. TRBV21-1 is deemed a pseudogene. The CDR3 consists of 18 residues.